This T cell receptor (beta chain) comes out of a study of control samples from healthy donors and cancer patients. Some clones are missing from TCRdb's copy, which holds only in-frame ones; the method was immunoSEQ multiplex PCR. Here the sample spans about 81,000 clones, approximately 94% being singletons. CDR3 size: 16 residues. CDR1 is KGHSH, CDR2 LQKENI, per germline. The J segment lost 2 bases and the V segment lost 3 bases, leaving 2 bases of the junction unmatched. The sequenced material came from blood. The V call is TRBV18, the J call TRBJ1-6; 9 bases align to TRBD1. This TCR was recovered from a woman in her late teens or twenties in good health. In nucleotides, the CDR3 is TGTGCCAGCTCACCGACAGGGGGGCCCTATAATTCACCCCTCCACTTT. Translated: CASSPTGGPYNSPLHF.